This TCR beta chain was sequenced in a study of cytotoxic CD8 clonotypes in ibrutinib-treated CLL. TCRdb keeps only in-frame clones here, not all; method: immunoSEQ multiplex PCR. The sample lists fewer than 35,000 clones, approximately 54% occurring once. The germline CDR1 and CDR2 sequences are SGHVS and FQNEAQ. Trimming stripped 3 bases from V and 7 bases from J, with 10 bases between. The CDR3 covers 14 residues. This receptor was identified in a human donor with chronic lymphocytic leukemia. The sequencing here drew on PBMCs, taken before ibrutinib treatment. The chain combines TRBV7-8 with TRBJ1-6; D is perhaps TRBD1 (5 bases). CDR3 nucleotides: TGTGCCAGCAGCTTCGGGGGAATAAATTCACCCCTCCACTTT. It yields the protein CASSFGGINSPLHF.